A selection of T cell receptor beta chains follows, all from one sample in a study of CD8 T cells in Susac syndrome. TCRdb analysed the immunoSEQ multiplex PCR reads with MiXCR anew, one entry per CDR3 protein. The sample contains 140,000 or so distinct CDR3 sequences, approximately 95% of which appear only once. Material: CD4+ T cells from PBMCs. The receptor source for this set is a human donor with multiple sclerosis. Each CDR3 is given with its conserved first and last residue. The order of the fields is J gene, clone size, CDR3 length, D gene, V gene, CDR3 DNA, CDR3 protein. D genes are given only for firm matches. Expanded clones are given a class, and other clones once, few, many or no size at all.

>TRBJ2-5|-|10|-|TRBV28
TGTGCCAGCATGCGGGGGACCCAGTACTTC
CASMRGTQYF
>TRBJ1-5|-|15|-|TRBV5-4
TGTGCCAGCAGCATTGGGGGGGCGCAGGTCCAGCCCCAGCATTTT
CASSIGGAQVQPQHF
>TRBJ2-7|once|12|-|TRBV2
TGTGCCAGCCTTCTCGACCGGTACGAGCAGTACTTC
CASLLDRYEQYF
>TRBJ2-1|-|13|-|TRBV5-6
TGTGCCAGCAGCCCGACGCCTTACAATGAGCAGTTCTTC
CASSPTPYNEQFF
>TRBJ2-2|once|15|TRBD1|TRBV11-2
TGTGCCAGCAGCTACGGACAGGCCCGCGGGGGGGAGCTGTTTTTT
CASSYGQARGGELFF
>TRBJ1-2|-|14|TRBD1|TRBV11-3
TGTGCCAGCAGCTTAGATGGGACAGGGGACGGCTACACCTTC
CASSLDGTGDGYTF
>TRBJ2-7|-|14|-|TRBV5-1
TGCGCCAGCAGCGTCGGGACAATTACGTACGAGCAGTACTTC
CASSVGTITYEQYF
>TRBJ2-4|once|13|-|TRBV12-3/TRBV12-4
TGTGCCAGCAGTTCCAGCGTGAAAAACATTCAGTACTTC
CASSSSVKNIQYF
>TRBJ2-5|-|17|TRBD1|TRBV5-4
TGTGCCAGCAGCTCGGCAAGGCGGACAGGGAACCAAGAGACCCAGTACTTC
CASSSARRTGNQETQYF
>TRBJ1-6|-|14|-|TRBV10-3
TGTGCCATCAGTGAGTCGTCACTATACTCACCCCTCCACTTT
CAISESSLYSPLHF
>TRBJ2-5|-|13|-|TRBV9
TGTGCCAGCAACTTACAGGGTCAAGAGACCCAGTACTTC
CASNLQGQETQYF
>TRBJ1-5|-|16|-|TRBV3-1
TGTGCCAGCGAACGCTTCGGGGCCACTAGCAATCAGCCCCAGCATTTT
CASERFGATSNQPQHF
>TRBJ2-7|once|12|-|TRBV5-4
TGTGCCAGCAGCTTTGCCGCGGGAGAGCAGTACTTC
CASSFAAGEQYF
>TRBJ2-3|few|12|-|TRBV12-3/TRBV12-4
TGTGCCAGCAGTTTAATCGGAGATACGCAGTATTTT
CASSLIGDTQYF
>TRBJ1-1|-|13|-|TRBV9
TGTGCCAGCAGCGTAGCGGTAGACAGTGAAGCTTTCTTT
CASSVAVDSEAFF
>TRBJ2-3|-|16|TRBD2|TRBV2
TGTGCCAGCAGCCCCCTTTCTAGCGGGGGCTCGGATACGCAGTATTTT
CASSPLSSGGSDTQYF
>TRBJ2-1|-|11|-|TRBV29-1
TGCAGCGTTGGCCGGTACAATGAGCAGTTCTTC
CSVGRYNEQFF
>TRBJ2-7|-|15|-|TRBV28
TGTGCCAGCAGCCTTCCAGGGGCTCTAACCTACGAGCAGTACTTC
CASSLPGALTYEQYF
>TRBJ1-6|-|15|-|TRBV20-1
TGCAGTGCTAGAGGCAGGGGCGGCGGGGAATCACCCCTCCACTTT
CSARGRGGGESPLHF
>TRBJ2-5|-|15|TRBD2|TRBV7-3
TGTGCCAGCAGCTGGGGACTAGCGGGACAAGAGACCCAGTACTTC
CASSWGLAGQETQYF
>TRBJ1-6|once|17|TRBD1|TRBV3-1
TGTGCCAGCAGCCAAGAGGTAGGGGGCTTTGGTAATTCACCCCTCCACTTT
CASSQEVGGFGNSPLHF
>TRBJ2-1|-|10|-|TRBV20-1
TGCAGTGCAGAAGGGAATGAGCAGTTCTTC
CSAEGNEQFF
>TRBJ2-7|-|13|TRBD2|TRBV28
TGTGCCAGCACCCCGGGACTAGGGCGCGAGCAGTACTTC
CASTPGLGREQYF
>TRBJ2-4|-|15|-|TRBV12-3/TRBV12-4
TGTGCCAGCAGGCCCCCCGGGTTGGCCAAAAACATTCAGTACTTC
CASRPPGLAKNIQYF
>TRBJ2-5|-|15|-|TRBV9
TGTGCCAGCAGCGCCGAGAGCGGATACCAAGAGACCCAGTACTTC
CASSAESGYQETQYF
>TRBJ2-5|-|13|-|TRBV15
TGTGCCACCAGCAGAGACTTTGGAGAGACCCAGTACTTC
CATSRDFGETQYF
>TRBJ1-1|-|16|-|TRBV23-1
TGCGCCAGCCGAACCGATACAGGGCGGGTGAACACTGAAGCTTTCTTT
CASRTDTGRVNTEAFF
>TRBJ2-7|-|13|-|TRBV29-1
TGCAGCGTTGGGTTTCAGGGCGGCACCGAGCAGTACTTC
CSVGFQGGTEQYF
>TRBJ1-5|-|13|-|TRBV24-1
TGTGCCACCAGTGGGCAGGTAGGGCAGCCCCAGCATTTT
CATSGQVGQPQHF
>TRBJ2-6|-|13|TRBD2|TRBV19
TGTGCCATACGGGGGGATGGGGCCAACGTCCTGACTTTC
CAIRGDGANVLTF
>TRBJ2-2|-|12|-|TRBV29-1
TGCAGCGTTGGGACTCACGCCGGGGAGCTGTTTTTT
CSVGTHAGELFF
>TRBJ2-7|-|16|-|TRBV13
TGTGCCAGCAGCCCACGGGTCGAGGCAGTTTCCCTCGAGCAGTACTTC
CASSPRVEAVSLEQYF
>TRBJ2-7|-|15|TRBD1|TRBV12-3/TRBV12-4
TGTGCCAGCAGTCTGGGGACAGGGGGCGCGTACGAGCAGTACTTC
CASSLGTGGAYEQYF
>TRBJ2-4|-|15|-|TRBV28
TGTGCCAGCAGCCCGACAGGAGGAGCCAAAAACATTCAGTACTTC
CASSPTGGAKNIQYF
>TRBJ2-4|once|16|TRBD2|TRBV20-1
TGCAGTGCTCCTGCACTAGCGGCCCTAGCCAAAAACATTCAGTACTTC
CSAPALAALAKNIQYF